The clone carrying this T cell receptor beta chain occurred a few times. Its antigen is unidentified. The entry originates in a study of spatial heterogeneity in lung cancer. The overall study: There were, on average, more than ten raw-read appearances for each unique TCR and UMI combination. Findings and caveats of the study: There were more appearances of ubiquitous expanded tumor TCRs in blood at resection than at follow-up.

TCRdb recomputed calls from the 5' RACE reads with MiXCR, one row per CDR3 protein. The data contain some 52,000 distinct CDR3 sequences, about 7% of them singletons. Time point meaning: sample taken at primary tumor resection. The study sequenced unsorted whole RNA from tumor, nontumor lung or frozen PBMC. Donors were some 72 untreated early-stage non-small cell lung cancer patients. Sequenced material: PBMCs, taken at surgery. This TCR was recovered from a female donor with early-stage non-small cell lung cancer.

The CDR3 nucleotides are TGTGCCAGCACTCGGTACAGGGATCTCCCCTACGAGCAGTACTTC. Translation: CASTRYRDLPYEQYF. This sequence joins TRBV6-2 or TRBV6-3 and TRBJ2-7; D may be TRBD1 (6 bases). This CDR3 is 15 amino acids long. Germline V CDR1 and CDR2: MNHEY, SVGEGT. V shed 7 bases and J shed 2 bases, with 18 bases lying between them.